This T cell receptor beta chain was sequenced during a study of early stage breast cancer tumors. Germline loops: CDR1 MNHEY, CDR2 SVGAGI. V shed 4 bases and J 2 bases; nucleotides not matched to a gene: 5. CDR3 size: 15 residues. Sequencing used immunoSEQ multiplex PCR; TCRdb keeps in-frame clones, though not all of them. The sample shows around 48,000 clones, just over 90% of them seen only once. This chain links TRBV6-5 with TRBJ2-4, with 7 nucleotides matching TRBD2. Sequencing was performed on blood. The sequence was obtained from a person aged 65 to 79 with breast cancer. This CDR3 reads CASSSGGGSKNIQYF. The CDR3 bases are TGTGCCAGCAGTTCGGGGGGAGGTTCCAAAAACATTCAGTACTTC.